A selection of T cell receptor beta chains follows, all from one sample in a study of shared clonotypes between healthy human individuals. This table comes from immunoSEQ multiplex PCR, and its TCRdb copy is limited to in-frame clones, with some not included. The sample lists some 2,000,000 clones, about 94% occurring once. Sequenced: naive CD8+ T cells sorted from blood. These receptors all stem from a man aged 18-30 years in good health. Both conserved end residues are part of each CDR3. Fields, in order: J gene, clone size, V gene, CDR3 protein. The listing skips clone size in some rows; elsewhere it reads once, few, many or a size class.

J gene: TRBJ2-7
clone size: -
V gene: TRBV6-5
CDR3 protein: CASSYSQGADEQYF

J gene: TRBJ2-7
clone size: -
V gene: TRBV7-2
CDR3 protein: CASSLETFISYEQYF

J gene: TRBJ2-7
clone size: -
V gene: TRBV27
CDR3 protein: CASSPSAGPTAYEQYF

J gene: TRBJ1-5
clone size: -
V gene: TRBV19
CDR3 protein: CASSIGPGDARPQHF

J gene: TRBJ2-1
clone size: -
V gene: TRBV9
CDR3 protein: CASSVGTSGSRYNEQFF

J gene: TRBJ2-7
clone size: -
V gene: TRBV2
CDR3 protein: CASSEGSGGTYEQYF

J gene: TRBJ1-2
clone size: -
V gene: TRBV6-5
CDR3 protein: CASSTGTGLGYTF

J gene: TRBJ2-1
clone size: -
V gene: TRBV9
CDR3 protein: CASSVEVVGEQFF

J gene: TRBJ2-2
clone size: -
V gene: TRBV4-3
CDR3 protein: CASSQELVGTGELFF

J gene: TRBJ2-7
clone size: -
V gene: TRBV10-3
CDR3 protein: CAISDPGTGSYEQYF

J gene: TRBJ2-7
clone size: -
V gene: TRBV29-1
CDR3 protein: CSVGYGRGSYEQYF

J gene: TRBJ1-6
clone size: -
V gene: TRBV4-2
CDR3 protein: CASSQEYGVNSPLHF

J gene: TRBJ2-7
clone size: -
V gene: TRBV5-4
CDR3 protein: CASSWGGLAGDGQYF

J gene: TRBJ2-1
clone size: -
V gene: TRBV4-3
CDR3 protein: CASSQDRVTGNEQFF

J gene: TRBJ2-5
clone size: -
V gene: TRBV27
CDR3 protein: CASRAQGAAETQYF

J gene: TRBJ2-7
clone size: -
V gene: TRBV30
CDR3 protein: CAWDPGTSYEQYF

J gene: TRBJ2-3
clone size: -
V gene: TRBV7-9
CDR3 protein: CASSSVVGSDTQYF

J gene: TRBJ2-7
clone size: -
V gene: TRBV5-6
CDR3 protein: CASSLGAAFYEQYF

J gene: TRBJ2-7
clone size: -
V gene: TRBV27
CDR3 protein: CASSARLVGFGYEQYF

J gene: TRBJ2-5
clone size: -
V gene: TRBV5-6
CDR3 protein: CASSFLQGFSGTQYF

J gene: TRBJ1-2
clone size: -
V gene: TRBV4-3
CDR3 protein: CASSQDRLSNYGYTF

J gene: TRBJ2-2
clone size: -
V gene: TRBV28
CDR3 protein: CASSFLAGIVLNTGELFF

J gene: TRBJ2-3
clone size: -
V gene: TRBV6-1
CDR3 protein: CASSERPSGSADTQYF

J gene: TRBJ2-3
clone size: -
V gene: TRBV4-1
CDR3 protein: CASSQWDGGADTQYF

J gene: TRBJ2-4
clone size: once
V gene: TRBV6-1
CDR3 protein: CASSEGMSASWIQYF

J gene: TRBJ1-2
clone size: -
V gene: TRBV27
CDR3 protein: CASREDSNYGYTF